The 29 T cell receptor beta chains below all came from one sample that was sequenced in a study of T-cell memory formation after mild COVID-19. TCRdb processed the 5' RACE reads anew with MiXCR; each CDR3 protein has one entry. The table lists roughly 560,000 distinct CDR3 sequences, around 21% of them singletons. The source material was PBMCs or a T cell subset sorted from them (not recorded which). The receptors come from an adult woman who had mild COVID-19 (a few samples of this study predate the infection). Cell type and time point are not known.

Only a few counts were recorded for this clonotype. V and J are TRBV6-6 and TRBJ2-3, with 8 nucleotides matching TRBD2. Germline lookup yields CDR1 MNHNY and CDR2 SVGAGI (reference sequence). This CDR3 comprises 16 residues. J lost 2 bases, V lost 6 bases, and 10 bases had no gene match. The CDR3 reads CASRGPGRGVTDTQYF. The CDR3 region has the DNA TGTGCCAGCAGGGGACCCGGGCGGGGGGTCACAGATACGCAGTATTTT.

This chain connects TRBV7-8 to TRBJ2-1; 8 bases agree with TRBD2. Germline values: CDR1 SGHVS, CDR2 FQNEAQ. There are 19 residues in the CDR3. V lost 2 bases to trimming and J lost 2 bases; unmatched junction nucleotides: 14. CDR3 protein: CASSLPYAKAGATYNEQFF. The CDR3 DNA follows: TGTGCCAGCAGCTTACCCTATGCCAAAGCGGGAGCCACCTACAATGAGCAGTTCTTC. The variable domain in full, with the rest retrieved from reference TRBV7-8 and TRBJ2-1, is GAGVSQSPRYKVAKRGQDVALRCDPISGHVSLFWYQQALGQGPEFLTYFQNEAQLDKSGLPSDRFFAERPEGSVSTLKIQRTQQEDSAVYLCASSLPYAKAGATYNEQFFGPGTRLTVL.

The genes are TRBV20-1 and TRBJ2-1; TRBD2 matches 8 bases. V lost 0 bases to trimming and J lost 4 bases; unmatched junction nucleotides: 5. The CDR3 is made up of 15 amino acids. Germline assignment: CDR1 DFQATT and CDR2 SNEGSKA (reference sequence). CDR3: CSARDWREAYNEQFF. In nucleotides, the CDR3 is TGCAGTGCTAGAGATTGGCGGGAGGCTTACAATGAGCAGTTCTTC.

This chain uses TRBV12-3 or TRBV12-4 with TRBJ1-1, with TRBD1 identical over 7 bases. The CDR3 spans 15 residues. J gave up 0 bases and V 7 bases, and 8 bases lay outside the gene matches. The CDR3 spells CASIVGQGVNTEAFF. In nucleotides, the CDR3 is TGTGCCAGCATTGTGGGTCAGGGGGTGAACACTGAAGCTTTCTTT.

This rearrangement joins TRBV6-5 to TRBJ2-6, with TRBD1 as a possible D gene (6 bases). The CDR3 is 14 residues long. Trimming took 6 bases from V and 0 from J, leaving 6 bases between them. The germline V gene encodes CDR1 MNHEY and CDR2 SVGAGI. The CDR3 here is CASRTGSGANVLTF. The CDR3 nucleotides are TGTGCCAGCAGGACAGGCTCTGGGGCCAACGTCCTGACTTTC.

A few counts support this clonotype. V usage is TRBV5-6 and J usage is TRBJ2-7; 10 bases align to TRBD1. CDR3 size: 15 residues. Germline CDR1 SGHDT, CDR2 YYEEEE. V lost 4 bases and J lost 5; bases outside the gene matches: 9. CDR3 coding DNA: TGTGCCAGCAGCACGTGGGGGACAGGGGCCCACGAGCAGTACTTC. Its protein is CASSTWGTGAHEQYF.

This clonotype turned up a few times. The chain joins TRBV6-2 or TRBV6-3 to TRBJ2-5, with a tentative D call TRBD2 (5 bases). This CDR3 comprises 13 residues. Germline V gene lookup returns CDR1 MNHEY and CDR2 SVGEGT. Between the trimmed V and J ends, which lost 6 bases and 4 bases, there was a span of 12 bases. The CDR3, as DNA: TGTGCCAGCAGCAATACTAGAGGAGAGACCCAGTACTTC. It yields the protein CASSNTRGETQYF.

V and J are TRBV12-3 or TRBV12-4 and TRBJ1-1; no definite D call. CDR3 length: 13 amino acids. V lost 3 bases to trimming and J lost 3 bases, with 8 bases between them. The CDR3 here is CASSFNRDTEAFF. CDR3 nucleotide sequence: TGTGCCAGCAGTTTTAATCGGGACACTGAAGCTTTCTTT.

The chain employs TRBV7-3 and TRBJ2-5; 11 nucleotides match TRBD2. Germline V gene data show CDR1 as SGHTA and CDR2 as FQGTGA. Germline trimming cut 1 base from V and 2 bases from J; bases unmatched to any gene: 0. The CDR3 extends over 15 amino acids. Here the CDR3 reads CASSLIAGGQETQYF. For the CDR3, the DNA is TGTGCCAGCAGCTTAATAGCGGGGGGGCAAGAGACCCAGTACTTC.

A few counts support this clonotype. The chain recombines TRBV5-1 with TRBJ2-7, with a weak D call TRBD1 (6 bases). Germline CDR1 and CDR2: SGHRS and YFSETQ. V lost 3 bases and J lost 5, with 12 bases in between. This CDR3 has 13 amino acids. CDR3 region: CASSSNYRDEQYF. DNA of the CDR3: TGCGCCAGCAGCTCAAATTACAGGGACGAGCAGTACTTC.

This clonotype was recorded a few times. This chain uses TRBV12-3 or TRBV12-4 with TRBJ2-1; 9 bases align to TRBD2. The CDR3 has 15 amino acids. V lost 3 bases and J lost 8; bases outside the gene matches: 8. Written as DNA, the CDR3 is TGTGCCAGCAGTTTGATCGGCGGGGGGGTACATGAGCAGTTCTTC. Its translation is CASSLIGGGVHEQFF.

This clonotype was counted a few times. The gene calls are TRBV11-2 and TRBJ2-2, with TRBD2 as a possible D gene (5 bases). Per germline, CDR1 SGHAT and CDR2 FQNNGV. V dropped 5 bases and J dropped 2 bases, with 18 bases sitting between them. The CDR3 has 17 amino acids. CDR3 loop: CASSSFRGPSNTGELFF. CDR3 coding DNA: TGTGCCAGCAGCAGCTTCCGGGGTCCCAGTAACACCGGGGAGCTGTTTTTT.

This clonotype was detected once. The chain employs TRBV5-1 and TRBJ1-1; weak D call: TRBD1 (5 bases). CDR1 is SGHRS and CDR2 is YFSETQ in the germline V gene. V dropped 7 bases and J dropped 4 bases, with 23 bases sitting between them. The CDR3 runs 16 residues. The CDR3 sequence: CASGSKGSRSRTEAFF. The CDR3 DNA sequence: TGCGCCAGCGGCTCCAAGGGGAGCCGCTCGCGCACTGAAGCTTTCTTT. Supplemented by reference TRBV5-1 and TRBJ1-1, the full variable domain reads KAGVTQTPRYLIKTRGQQVTLSCSPISGHRSVSWYQQTPGQGLQFLFEYFSETQRNKGNFPGRFSGRQFSNSRSEMNVSTLELGDSALYLCASGSKGSRSRTEAFFGQGTRLTVV.

The chain joins TRBV10-3 to TRBJ2-5; D may correspond to TRBD1 or TRBD2 (5 bases each). From germline, CDR1 is ENHRY and CDR2 SYGVKD. The CDR3 length is 14 residues. V shed 2 bases and J shed 1 base, with 8 bases lying between them. The CDR3 nucleotides read TGTGCCATCAGTGAGCGTGGGACCCAAGAGACCCAGTACTTC. It encodes CAISERGTQETQYF.

The rearrangement joins TRBV6-1 to TRBJ1-5, with D unclear. Trimming took 1 base from V and 1 from J, leaving 20 bases between them. The V gene's germline CDR1 is MNHNS and CDR2 SASEGT. The CDR3 is 19 residues long. DNA for the CDR3: TGTGCCAGCAGTGAAGAGGTAGGGTTATTTTCTGCGAGCAATCAGCCCCAGCATTTT. This sequence encodes CASSEEVGLFSASNQPQHF.

The chain has TRBV7-3 and TRBJ2-1, with D unresolved. This CDR3 region has 14 residues. Deletions cut 3 bases from V and 8 bases from J, with 14 bases between. CDR1 and CDR2 from the germline V gene are SGHTA and FQGTGA. The CDR3 region has the DNA TGTGCCAGCAGCTTGGGCCGCCCAGAAGATGAGCAGTTCTTC. Its protein product is CASSLGRPEDEQFF.

This clonotype was seen a few times. V gene TRBV5-1 combines with J gene TRBJ1-1, with TRBD1 matching over 7 bases. V gave up 4 bases and J gave up 0 bases; unmatched junction bases: 9. The CDR3 runs to 16 residues. Germline V gene sequence: CDR1 SGHRS, CDR2 YFSETQ. DNA of the CDR3: TGCGCCAGCAGCCAAGACAGGGCGACGATGAACACTGAAGCTTTCTTT. Amino acids: CASSQDRATMNTEAFF.

This clonotype turned up a few times. The rearrangement uses TRBV7-3 and TRBJ2-7, with D perhaps TRBD2 (5 bases). This CDR3 is built from 14 residues. Trimming left V 3 bases short and J 2 bases short, with 11 bases between. The V gene's germline CDR1 is SGHTA and CDR2 FQGTGA. In nucleotides, the CDR3 is TGTGCCAGCAGCTTCTTTGGAGGCGCCTACGAGCAGTACTTC. Protein: CASSFFGGAYEQYF.

The V gene is TRBV12-3 or TRBV12-4, the J gene TRBJ2-2; 7 bases are shared with TRBD1. The J segment lost 6 bases and the V segment lost 5 bases, leaving 0 bases of the junction unmatched. The CDR3 contains 12 residues. The CDR3 DNA sequence: TGTGCCAGCAGTGACAGGGCCGGGGAGCTGTTTTTT. Its translation is CASSDRAGELFF.

This clonotype was counted a few times. The chain uses TRBV3-1 and TRBJ2-7; TRBD1 is a possible D gene (6 bases). Looked up from germline, CDR1 is LGHDT and CDR2 is YNNKEL (reference sequence). V was pared by 3 bases and J by 2 bases, with 17 bases between. There are 16 residues in the CDR3. The CDR3 DNA is TGTGCCAGCAGCCATTACCTCCGGGACACGACCTACGAGCAGTACTTC. Its translation: CASSHYLRDTTYEQYF.

This clonotype has a handful of counts. The V gene is TRBV25-1, the J gene TRBJ2-4; no firm D call. CDR1 is MGHDK and CDR2 is SYGVNS in the germline V gene. The CDR3 loop spans 11 amino acids. The V end was cut by 8 bases, the J end by 8 bases, with 10 bases between. CDR3: CASSPSYIQYF. For the CDR3, the DNA is TGTGCCAGCTCCCCCAGTTACATTCAGTACTTC.

The rearrangement uses TRBV12-3 or TRBV12-4 and TRBJ2-3, with TRBD2 matching over 8 bases. CDR3 size: 15 residues. After removal of 8 bases from V and 2 bases from J, the junction contained 9 bases not matched to a gene. For the CDR3, the DNA is TGTGCCAGCGGGCCGGGACTAGTATTCACAGATACGCAGTATTTT. It codes for CASGPGLVFTDTQYF.

CDR3 bases: TGTGCCACCAGTGACCACGGACAGGCCTATGGCTACACCTTC. Amino acids: CATSDHGQAYGYTF. V usage is TRBV24-1 and J usage is TRBJ1-2, with 7 bases matching TRBD1. Germline V gene sequence: CDR1 KGHDR, CDR2 SFDVKD. CDR3 size: 14 residues. Unmatched junction bases numbered 5, after V lost 4 bases and J lost 4 bases.

The genes are TRBV9 and TRBJ2-2; D may be TRBD2 (7 bases). From germline, CDR1 is SGDLS and CDR2 YYNGEE. CDR3 length equals 17 residues. Trimming stripped 4 bases from V and 7 bases from J, with 23 bases between. CDR3 protein: CASSSSLAGALGGELFF. The CDR3 DNA sequence: TGTGCCAGCAGCTCCTCCCTTGCGGGGGCCTTAGGCGGGGAGCTGTTTTTT.

The V gene is TRBV10-3, the J gene TRBJ1-1, with TRBD1 as a possible D gene (5 bases). The CDR3 consists of 15 residues. Germline V CDR1 and CDR2: ENHRY, SYGVKD. V was pared by 0 bases and J by 4 bases, with 12 bases between. The chain's CDR3 is CAISESEGLGTEAFF. The CDR3 bases are TGTGCCATCAGTGAGTCAGAGGGGCTGGGCACTGAAGCTTTCTTT.

This clonotype was detected a few times. The genes are TRBV21-1 and TRBJ2-5; TRBD2, the D gene given by the table, was not confirmed from the DNA. TRBV21-1 is noted as a pseudogene. The CDR3 has 17 residues. This CDR3 reads CASSKAATSGRGETQYF. The CDR3 region has the DNA TGTGCCAGCAGCAAAGCAGCGACTAGCGGGAGGGGAGAGACCCAGTACTTC.

The chain couples TRBV5-1 to TRBJ2-7; tentative D call: TRBD1 (6 bases). V shed 0 bases and J shed 3 bases, with 10 bases lying between them. CDR3 length: 14 amino acids. Germline V gives CDR1 SGHRS, CDR2 YFSETQ. In DNA form, the CDR3 reads TGCGCCAGCAGCTTGGACAGGGAAGGCTACGAGCAGTACTTC. Its protein is CASSLDREGYEQYF.

The rearrangement links TRBV7-6 to TRBJ2-1; D gene unclear. Germline CDR1 reads SGHVS; CDR2 reads FNYEAQ. The CDR3 has 17 amino acids. Deletions cut 1 base from V and 1 base from J, with 14 bases between. The CDR3 DNA reads TGTGCCAGCAGCTTAGTGGGTGTCCTCCAATCCTACAATGAGCAGTTCTTC. Protein: CASSLVGVLQSYNEQFF.

This clonotype has a handful of counts. The V and J genes are TRBV30 and TRBJ1-5; TRBD1 matches at 7 bases. This CDR3 has 15 amino acids. Losses at the gene ends were 0 bases for V and 9 bases for J; bases not matched to a gene: 11. Per germline, CDR1 GTSNPN and CDR2 SVGIG (reference sequence). CDR3 bases: TGTGCCTGGAGTGTAGGGGGCTCCCCTCAGAGGCCCCAGCATTTT. This encodes CAWSVGGSPQRPQHF.